This T cell receptor beta chain is from a study of blood T cell repertoires in COVID-19. Study background: PBMCs, B-cell-depleted T cells, or T cells provided the cDNA or gDNA that made up the material.

Profiled with immunoSEQ multiplex PCR; TCRdb holds only in-frame clones, not every one. The sample comprises around 230,000 clones, around 87% of which are singletons, and 7.2% rests with the top ten. This TCR came from a man aged 55 to 70 who had recovered from COVID-19. The specimen was peripheral blood.

The CDR3 sequence is CASSVVGGGEADTQYF. The CDR3, as DNA: TGTGCCAGCAGCGTAGTTGGCGGGGGGGAGGCAGATACGCAGTATTTT. The J gene is TRBJ2-3, the V gene TRBV9; 9 positions agree with TRBD2. V lost 0 bases and J lost 4; bases outside the gene matches: 6. Germline assignment: CDR1 SGDLS and CDR2 YYNGEE. There are 16 residues in the CDR3.